This T cell receptor (beta chain) was sequenced during a study of naive and memory T cell subsets. The CDR3 totals 16 residues. Per the germline V gene, CDR1 is SGHTA and CDR2 is FQGNSA. The V end was cut by 1 base, the J end by 4 bases, with 16 bases between. Both TRBC1 and TRBC2 were covered by a beta constant-region primer of two equimolar oligonucleotides. Ligated cDNA was amplified by four rounds of PCR with nested alpha and beta constant-region primers and SP2. TCRdb reanalysed the UMI-ligation and nested PCR reads using MiXCR and keeps one entry per CDR3 protein. The sample shows 130,000 or so distinct CDR3 sequences, 30% to 45% of them seen only once.

The specimen sequenced was central memory CD4+ T cells from blood. This receptor was identified in a human donor in good health. The chain links TRBV7-2 to TRBJ1-1; possible D gene TRBD1, 5 bases. CDR3: CASSLGAAGWSTEAFF. The CDR3, as DNA: TGTGCCAGCAGCTTAGGGGCAGCAGGGTGGAGCACTGAAGCTTTCTTT.